What follows are 15 T cell receptor beta chains derived from one specimen sequenced in a study of post-analysis software for immune sequencing data. Findings of the study overall: The study found TRBV5-6, TRBV5-1 and TRBV20-1 among roughly 5 TRBV segments more frequent in patients than controls.

No cognate antigen is known for these TCRs. Incorporated into the TCR beta cDNA libraries were unique molecular identifiers, which served to reduce PCR and sequencing biases. TCRdb recomputed calls from the PCR reads with MiXCR, one row per CDR3 protein. The table shows about 540,000 distinct CDR3 sequences, with 30% to 40% occurring only once. The sequencing sample was made of blood. These receptors all stem from a girl aged 2-17 years with multiple sclerosis.

This clonotype appeared a few times. The chain uses TRBV24-1 and TRBJ1-5; unclear D gene. The CDR3 runs 16 residues. Germline values: CDR1 KGHDR, CDR2 SFDVKD. Trimming shortened V by 9 bases and J by 2 bases, and 19 bases separated the two germline ends. CDR3 in amino acids: CATFNPGWVCNQPQHF. CDR3 in DNA: TGTGCCACCTTTAACCCTGGGTGGGTATGCAATCAGCCCCAGCATTTT.

This clonotype came up many times. The chain is built from TRBV12-3 or TRBV12-4 and TRBJ1-2; tentative D call: TRBD1 (6 bases). V lost 4 bases and J lost 2, with 8 bases in between. The CDR3 is 13 residues long. CDR3 in DNA: TGTGCCAGCAGTTCAGGGGTAAACTATGGCTACACCTTC. Its translation is CASSSGVNYGYTF.

This chain joins TRBV29-1 and TRBJ1-2; possible D gene TRBD1, 6 bases. V lost 3 bases to trimming and J lost 4 bases, with 12 bases between them. Germline V gives CDR1 SQVTM, CDR2 ANQGSEA. This CDR3 region has 13 residues. The chain's CDR3 is CSVELQGSYGYTF. Written as DNA, the CDR3 is TGCAGCGTTGAGCTACAGGGAAGCTATGGCTACACCTTC. The full variable domain, with the rest looked up from reference TRBV29-1 and TRBJ1-2, is SAVISQKPSRDICQRGTSLTIQCQVDSQVTMMFWYRQQPGQSLTLIATANQGSEATYESGFVIDKFPISRPNLTFSTLTVSNMSPEDSSIYLCSVELQGSYGYTFGSGTRLTVV.

About this clonotype itself: The junction departs from the called germline gene at one end, perhaps through a read error. The chain combines TRBV3-1 with TRBJ2-6; tentative D call: TRBD2 (5 bases). Germline assignment: CDR1 LGHDT and CDR2 YNNKEL (reference sequence). CDR3 length: 15 amino acids. The CDR3 protein is CASSPSGVRANVRTF. CDR3 DNA: TGTGCCAGCAGCCCATCCGGAGTGAGGGCCAACGTCCGGACTTTC.

This clonotype occurred once. The gene calls are TRBV20-1 and TRBJ1-4; D gene uncertain. The CDR3 consists of 15 residues. V lost 5 bases and J 0 bases, leaving 13 bases between the germline ends. In germline, CDR1 is DFQATT, CDR2 SNEGSKA (reference sequence). This CDR3 reads CSAVRVFATNEKLFF. CDR3 DNA: TGCAGTGCTGTCCGGGTTTTTGCAACTAATGAAAAACTGTTTTTT.

V usage is TRBV29-1 and J usage is TRBJ1-1, with D maybe TRBD1 (5 bases). Germline loops: CDR1 SQVTM, CDR2 ANQGSEA. This CDR3 is built from 14 residues. V was cut by 6 bases and J by 5 bases, with 19 bases left in between. CDR3 DNA: TGCAGCGTCTGCGATAGAGGGTGGGGGACTGAAGCTTTCTTT. This translates into CSVCDRGWGTEAFF. The full variable domain, in which reference TRBV29-1 and TRBJ1-1 provide the parts outside the CDR3, is SAVISQKPSRDICQRGTSLTIQCQVDSQVTMMFWYRQQPGQSLTLIATANQGSEATYESGFVIDKFPISRPNLTFSTLTVSNMSPEDSSIYLCSVCDRGWGTEAFFGQGTRLTVV.

The table lists this clonotype with a few counts. The genes are TRBV5-1 and TRBJ2-1; 9 bases are a match to TRBD2. Losses at the gene ends were 2 bases for V and 8 bases for J; bases not matched to a gene: 11. Looked up from germline, CDR1 is SGHRS and CDR2 is YFSETQ. The CDR3 sequence is 16 residues long. CDR3: CASSLDRLAGNDEQFF. CDR3 bases: TGCGCCAGCAGCTTAGATCGGCTAGCGGGGAACGATGAGCAGTTCTTC.

The table lists this clonotype with a few counts. The chain couples TRBV12-5 to TRBJ1-2, with D possibly TRBD1 on 5 matching bases. There are 14 residues in the CDR3. Germline loops: CDR1 LGHNT, CDR2 FRNRAP. The V gene lost 7 bases and the J gene lost 2 bases, with 14 bases spanning the gap. The CDR3 DNA follows: TGTGCTAGTGCCCCCGGGACTGGGAACTATGGCTACACCTTC. Residues: CASAPGTGNYGYTF.

V is TRBV12-3 or TRBV12-4 and J is TRBJ2-3; D not certain. Trimming removed 6 bases from V and 0 bases from J, with 7 bases in between. The CDR3 has 13 amino acids. The CDR3 DNA reads as TGTGCCAGCAGCATGGCAAGCACAGATACGCAGTATTTT. It specifies CASSMASTDTQYF.

The V call is TRBV6-5, the J call TRBJ2-1; a weak D match, TRBD1 (6 bases). Germline assignment: CDR1 MNHEY and CDR2 SVGAGI. The CDR3 has 13 residues. Trimming cost V 6 bases and J 4 bases, with 10 bases left between them. The DNA for the CDR3 is TGTGCCAGCAGCCCCGGGACATACAATGAGCAGTTCTTC. As protein: CASSPGTYNEQFF.

The CDR3 DNA is TGCGCCAGCAGCCAAGGAGCAACGAGGGTAACTAATGAAAAACTGTTTTTT. Translation gives CASSQGATRVTNEKLFF. The V and J genes are TRBV4-1 and TRBJ1-4; D uncertain. The CDR3 is 17 residues long. Looked up from germline, CDR1 is MGHRA and CDR2 is YSYEKL. Trimming removed 1 base from V and 1 base from J, with 13 bases in between.

The table lists this clonotype with a few counts. The V gene is TRBV7-9, the J gene TRBJ2-5, with 10 bases identical to TRBD2. This CDR3 has 15 residues. Germline-derived CDR1 and CDR2 are SEHNR and FQNEAQ (reference sequence). With V trimmed by 4 bases and J by 1 base, 3 bases remained unmatched. In DNA form, the CDR3 reads TGTGCCAGCAGCTCCGGGACTAGCGCCCAAGAGACCCAGTACTTC. This translates into CASSSGTSAQETQYF.

The chain carries TRBV11-2 and TRBJ2-1; 11 bases map to TRBD2. Germline CDR1 and CDR2: SGHAT and FQNNGV. V lost 5 bases to trimming and J lost 6 bases; unmatched junction nucleotides: 6. CDR3 size: 15 residues. The CDR3: CASSATSGSTNEQFF. CDR3 coding DNA: TGTGCCAGCAGCGCAACTAGCGGGAGCACCAATGAGCAGTTCTTC.

This clonotype has just a few counts. The chain joins TRBV5-1 to TRBJ2-3; a possible D gene is TRBD2 (6 bases). Germline CDR1 reads SGHRS; CDR2 reads YFSETQ. The CDR3 consists of 17 residues. Trimming pared 6 bases from V and 5 bases from J, leaving 25 bases between. In nucleotides, the CDR3 is TGCGCCAGCACCAACCGAAGCGGGCCCATGCAAAGAGATACGCAGTATTTT. Its translation: CASTNRSGPMQRDTQYF.

The chain joins TRBV20-1 to TRBJ2-5; TRBD1 matches 8 bases. The germline CDR1 and CDR2 sequences are DFQATT and SNEGSKA (reference sequence). The V and J ends lost 4 bases and 2 bases, in that order; junction bases with no gene match: 6. This CDR3 region has 14 residues. DNA of the CDR3: TGCAGTGCTAAGGGACAGGCGACGCAAGAGACCCAGTACTTC. Its translation: CSAKGQATQETQYF.